These 27 T cell receptor beta chains share one sample of origin, sequenced in a study of OX40 agonist ivuxolimab in advanced cancers. Only in-frame clones appear in the TCRdb table, and some are missing; sequencing was by immunoSEQ multiplex PCR. This repertoire shows about 72,000 clones, 75% to 90% found once; its top ten account for 9.5% to 12%. This sample comprised CD4+ or CD8+ T cells sorted from blood, obtained in a trial of the OX40 agonist ivuxolimab. The receptors were gathered from an adult with an advanced solid tumor such as melanoma, head and neck, liver or kidney cancer.

The genes are TRBV5-6 and TRBJ2-3; D is unclear. V lost 4 bases and J 4 bases, leaving 10 bases between the germline ends. The CDR3 loop spans 13 amino acids. In germline, CDR1 is SGHDT, CDR2 YYEEEE. CDR3 sequence: CASSPTYADTQYF. The CDR3 DNA reads TGTGCCAGCAGCCCGACATACGCAGATACGCAGTATTTT. Based on the CDR3 plus reference TRBV5-6 and TRBJ2-3, the full variable domain is DAGVTQSPTHLIKTRGQQVTLRCSPKSGHDTVSWYQQALGQGPQFIFQYYEEEERQRGNFPDRFSGHQFPNYSSELNVNALLLGDSALYLCASSPTYADTQYFGPGTRLTVL.

This chain links TRBV11-2 with TRBJ1-2, with 10 positions matching TRBD1. Unmatched junction bases numbered 9, after V lost 6 bases and J lost 8 bases. Germline values: CDR1 SGHAT, CDR2 FQNNGV. The CDR3 is 14 residues long. CDR3 in DNA: TGTGCCAGCAGTTGGACCGGGACAGGGGACGGCTACACCTTC. Translation gives CASSWTGTGDGYTF.

Here the CDR3 DNA reads TGTGCCAGCACCTTCTGGGGTAATAGCAATCAGCCCCAGCATTTT. This gives the protein CASTFWGNSNQPQHF. The chain recombines TRBV6-5 with TRBJ1-5; D gene ambiguous. The germline V gene has CDR1 MNHEY and CDR2 SVGAGI. V was shortened by 7 bases and J by 0 bases, with 13 bases between the two germline ends. The CDR3 is 15 amino acids.

This rearrangement joins TRBV10-3 to TRBJ1-1; D is uncertain. V was trimmed by 7 bases and J by 1 base, leaving 10 bases between them. This CDR3 comprises 13 residues. CDR1 and CDR2 from the germline V gene are ENHRY and SYGVKD. For the CDR3, the DNA is TGTGCCATCACCCAAATGTCGAACACTGAAGCTTTCTTT. Its protein product is CAITQMSNTEAFF.

The rearrangement links TRBV5-1 to TRBJ1-2, with 7 nucleotides matching TRBD1. The length of the CDR3 is 15 residues. Germline values: CDR1 SGHRS, CDR2 YFSETQ. V shed 4 bases, J shed 3 bases, and the junction held 9 bases outside the gene matches. The chain's CDR3 is CASSLHNRGDYGYTF. The CDR3 bases are TGCGCCAGCAGCCTACACAACAGGGGCGACTATGGCTACACCTTC.

The chain uses TRBV15 and TRBJ1-2; D is perhaps TRBD1 (5 bases). Between the trimmed V and J ends, which lost 3 bases and 3 bases, there was a span of 11 bases. In germline, CDR1 is LNHNV, CDR2 YYDKDF (reference sequence). The CDR3 is 14 amino acids. CDR3 region: CATSRMGGDYGYTF. The CDR3 coding sequence is TGTGCCACCAGCAGGATGGGAGGGGACTATGGCTACACCTTC.

The CDR3 is CASSGNYGYTF. The DNA for the CDR3 is TGTGCCAGCTCAGGAAACTATGGCTACACCTTC. The chain is built from TRBV9 and TRBJ1-2; unclear D gene. The CDR3 runs 11 residues. Germline V gene lookup returns CDR1 SGDLS and CDR2 YYNGEE. Trimming pared 7 bases from V and 2 bases from J, leaving 6 bases between. The full variable domain, in which reference TRBV9 and TRBJ1-2 provide the parts outside the CDR3, is DSGVTQTPKHLITATGQRVTLRCSPRSGDLSVYWYQQSLDQGLQFLIQYYNGEERAKGNILERFSAQQFPDLHSELNLSSLELGDSALYFCASSGNYGYTFGSGTRLTVV.

In its sample, this clone was seen a few times. The chain is built from TRBV27 and TRBJ2-1; 8 bases match TRBD2. The CDR3 covers 15 residues. Germline loops: CDR1 MNHEY, CDR2 SMNVEV (reference sequence). The ends lost 6 bases at V and 2 bases at J; junction bases unmatched: 6. CDR3 nucleotides: TGTGCCAGCAGGGATGGACTAGCACCCTACAATGAGCAGTTCTTC. Amino acid sequence: CASRDGLAPYNEQFF.

This chain joins TRBV6-6 and TRBJ2-1, with D possibly TRBD1 on 6 matching bases. The V gene lost 9 bases and the J gene lost 10 bases, with 19 bases spanning the gap. There are 13 residues in the CDR3. The germline gives CDR1 MNHNY, CDR2 SVGAGI (reference sequence). CDR3 DNA: TGTGCCAGTTCTTGGACAGATGATCGCGAGCAGTTCTTC. Its translation: CASSWTDDREQFF.

V usage is TRBV5-5 and J usage is TRBJ2-7, with 7 positions matching TRBD1. V shed 3 bases and J 9 bases; nucleotides not matched to a gene: 9. The CDR3 totals 13 residues. CDR1 is SGHKS and CDR2 is YYEKEE in the germline V gene (reference sequence). The CDR3 DNA reads TGTGCCAGCAGCTCGCGACAGGGTTTTTGGCAGTACTTC. Amino acids: CASSSRQGFWQYF.

The V and J genes are TRBV19 and TRBJ2-7; tentative D call: TRBD2 (5 bases). Trimming left V 5 bases short and J 3 bases short, with 17 bases between. Germline V gives CDR1 LNHDA, CDR2 SQIVND (reference sequence). The CDR3 has 15 residues. The DNA of the CDR3 is TGTGCCAGTAGTGTACTAGGGTTTGGCGGCTACGAGCAGTACTTC. This translates into CASSVLGFGGYEQYF.

This clone has just one count. The chain recombines TRBV5-1 with TRBJ2-1; 7 bases line up with TRBD2. The CDR3 is 14 residues long. The germline CDR1 and CDR2 sequences are SGHRS and YFSETQ. Trimming removed 3 bases from V and 8 bases from J; junction bases left unmatched: 8. CDR3 nucleotides: TGCGCCAGCAGCTCAGGACTAGAAGGAGATGAGCAGTTCTTC. Translation: CASSSGLEGDEQFF.

The chain carries TRBV19 and TRBJ2-7; tentatively, D is TRBD1 (6 bases). Germline values: CDR1 LNHDA, CDR2 SQIVND (reference sequence). The CDR3 sequence is 14 residues long. V lost 5 bases to trimming and J lost 4 bases, with 15 bases between them. The CDR3 reads CASSPYVTGYEQYF. The CDR3 region has the DNA TGTGCCAGTAGTCCCTACGTGACAGGTTACGAGCAGTACTTC.

CDR3 sequence reads: CASSLVPPPYEQYF. The CDR3 bases are TGTGCCAGCAGCTTGGTGCCCCCTCCCTACGAGCAGTACTTC. This chain uses TRBV5-5 with TRBJ2-7; D not resolved. This CDR3 region has 14 residues. Germline CDR1 and CDR2: SGHKS and YYEKEE (reference sequence). V was trimmed by 0 bases and J by 2 bases, leaving 9 bases between them.

V and J are TRBV5-1 and TRBJ2-1, with D perhaps matching TRBD2 (5 bases). With 4 bases removed from V and 7 bases from J, the gap between germline ends came to 9 bases. Germline loops: CDR1 SGHRS, CDR2 YFSETQ. The CDR3 totals 12 residues. This CDR3 reads CASSLGENEQFF. CDR3 coding DNA: TGCGCCAGCAGCCTCGGGGAGAATGAGCAGTTCTTC. Full variable domain (outside the CDR3, taken from reference TRBV5-1 and TRBJ2-1): KAGVTQTPRYLIKTRGQQVTLSCSPISGHRSVSWYQQTPGQGLQFLFEYFSETQRNKGNFPGRFSGRQFSNSRSEMNVSTLELGDSALYLCASSLGENEQFFGPGTRLTVL.

The rearrangement joins TRBV6-1 to TRBJ2-5; 12 bases fit TRBD1. The CDR3 spans 18 residues. The V segment lost 4 bases and the J segment 7 bases; nucleotides outside the gene matches: 16. Germline V CDR1 and CDR2: MNHNS, SASEGT. The CDR3 sequence: CASSAYWGQGARSGTQYF. The DNA for the CDR3 is TGTGCCAGCAGTGCATACTGGGGACAGGGGGCGCGGAGTGGGACCCAGTACTTC.

This chain uses TRBV4-1 with TRBJ2-1; D could derive from TRBD1 or TRBD2 (6 bases each). Per germline, CDR1 MGHRA and CDR2 YSYEKL. The CDR3 runs 14 residues. Trimming took 4 bases from V and 9 from J, leaving 16 bases between them. CDR3 DNA sequence: TGCGCCAGCAGCCCCACGGGGGCTAGGGGTGAGCAGTTCTTC. This codes for CASSPTGARGEQFF.

This clone appeared a single time. The V call is TRBV5-1, the J call TRBJ1-6; TRBD1 matches 8 bases. This CDR3 comprises 14 residues. The trim removed 3 bases at V and 7 bases at J, leaving 3 bases unmatched. Germline-derived CDR1 and CDR2 are SGHRS and YFSETQ. CDR3 in amino acids: CASSYTGGNSPLHF. CDR3 nucleotide sequence: TGCGCCAGCAGCTATACAGGGGGAAATTCACCCCTCCACTTT.

The V call is TRBV11-3, the J call TRBJ2-1; the D gene is possibly TRBD2 (6 bases). The germline V gene encodes CDR1 SGHNT and CDR2 YENEEA. The CDR3 totals 16 residues. Trimming left V 1 base short and J 4 bases short, with 14 bases between. CDR3 nucleotide sequence: TGTGCCAGCAGCTTAGGAGGGGACGGGGGTTACAATGAGCAGTTCTTC. As protein: CASSLGGDGGYNEQFF.

The V call is TRBV11-2, the J call TRBJ1-2; D may be TRBD1 (5 bases). This CDR3 has 12 residues. Trimming stripped 5 bases from V and 4 bases from J, with 8 bases between. Germline-derived CDR1 and CDR2 are SGHAT and FQNNGV. For the CDR3, the DNA is TGTGCCAGCAGCGTTACAGGCTATGGCTACACCTTC. The encoded protein is CASSVTGYGYTF.

The rearrangement links TRBV6-4 to TRBJ2-3, with D possibly matching TRBD1 (8 bases). Germline V CDR1 and CDR2: MRHNA, SNTAGT. Deletions cut 5 bases from V and 4 bases from J, with 19 bases between. The CDR3 has 16 amino acids. The CDR3 loop reads CASSKDRDTSADTQYF. DNA for the CDR3: TGTGCCAGCAGTAAGGACAGGGATACTAGCGCAGATACGCAGTATTTT.

J is TRBJ1-5 and V is TRBV6-1; TRBD1 is a possible D gene (5 bases). Per the germline V gene, CDR1 is MNHNS and CDR2 is SASEGT. The CDR3 has 12 amino acids. Trimming cost V 7 bases and J 7 bases, with 11 bases left between them. This chain's CDR3 is CASNWGGQPQHF. The CDR3 DNA reads TGTGCCAGCAACTGGGGGGGACAGCCCCAGCATTTT.

This clone was seen only a few times. The chain is built from TRBV2 and TRBJ2-7; 7 bases line up with TRBD2. The J segment lost 2 bases and the V segment lost 2 bases, leaving 12 bases of the junction unmatched. Germline loops: CDR1 SNHLY, CDR2 FYNNEI. The CDR3 is 17 amino acids. CDR3 region: CASSEKGLSSGAYEQYF. In nucleotides, the CDR3 is TGTGCCAGCAGTGAAAAAGGTTTGTCTAGCGGTGCCTACGAGCAGTACTTC.

This chain connects TRBV10-3 to TRBJ2-7; weak D call: TRBD1 (5 bases). The CDR3 contains 14 residues. Trimming cost V 0 bases and J 2 bases, with 8 bases left between them. Germline V gives CDR1 ENHRY, CDR2 SYGVKD. CDR3: CAISESQGAYEQYF. CDR3 in DNA: TGTGCCATCAGTGAGTCTCAGGGTGCCTACGAGCAGTACTTC.

This chain connects TRBV7-6 to TRBJ2-3; D is unresolved. Germline CDR1 and CDR2: SGHVS and FNYEAQ. Trimming stripped 1 base from V and 2 bases from J, with 10 bases between. The CDR3 contains 15 residues. The CDR3 protein is CASSLVGGYTDTQYF. The CDR3 DNA follows: TGTGCCAGCAGCTTAGTGGGCGGCTACACAGATACGCAGTATTTT.

Here the CDR3 reads CASSSLGGRTEAFF. The CDR3 coding sequence is TGTGCCAGCAGCTCCCTAGGGGGGAGGACTGAAGCTTTCTTT. This chain connects TRBV7-8 to TRBJ1-1; maybe TRBD1 (6 bases). This CDR3 contains 14 residues. Germline CDR1 SGHVS, CDR2 FQNEAQ. V was trimmed by 4 bases and J by 5 bases, leaving 14 bases between them.

V usage is TRBV5-4 and J usage is TRBJ2-1, with TRBD1 identical over 7 bases. Trimming removed 3 bases from V and 6 bases from J; junction bases left unmatched: 12. Germline V gene sequence: CDR1 SGHNT, CDR2 YYREEE (reference sequence). The CDR3 sequence is 16 residues long. CDR3 in amino acids: CASSSTLGQPGNEQFF. Here the CDR3 DNA reads TGTGCCAGCAGCTCTACCCTGGGACAGCCGGGCAATGAGCAGTTCTTC.